This TCR beta chain is from a study of CD8+CD57+ T cells in acquired aplastic anemia. Germline V CDR1 and CDR2: SGHTA, FQGNSA. V was pared by 1 base and J by 3 bases, with 12 bases between. The CDR3 totals 15 residues. This clonotype was counted between two and nine times. Patients chosen for sequencing had shown CD8+CD57+ cell expansion by flow cytometry. Patients uniformly had severe acquired aplastic anemia. Genomic DNA acted as the template from which TCR beta VDJ combination and CDR3 sequence profiling were carried out. MiXCR was run by TCRdb on the reads, yielding one entry per CDR3 protein. The data contain hundreds of thousands of distinct CDR3 sequences, under 40% of them singletons.

The chain links TRBV7-2 to TRBJ1-2; D ambiguous. Source material: sorted CD4+, CD8+, or CD8+CD57+ T cells (not recorded which) from PBMCs. This clonotype was sampled from a human donor with aplastic anemia. Written as DNA, the CDR3 is TGTGCCAGCAGCTTAGGGATCAATTTGGACTATGGCTACACCTTC. Amino acids: CASSLGINLDYGYTF.